This entry lists 5 T cell receptor beta chains sequenced from one sample in a study of blood T cells in healthy people across ages. The authors ran a second PCR of 7 to 11 cycles using a sample-barcoded 5' primer and a J-beta primer mix. TCRdb re-analysed the 5' RACE reads in MiXCR, keeping a single row per CDR3 protein. The sample contains approximately 1.5 million distinct CDR3 sequences, approximately 43% of which appear only once. The sample taken for sequencing was blood. These receptors were collected from a woman younger than 35 in good health.

This chain links TRBV4-1 with TRBJ1-1; TRBD1 might be the D (5 bases). The CDR3 length is 15 residues. CDR1 is MGHRA, CDR2 YSYEKL, per germline. Deletions cut 0 bases from V and 4 bases from J, with 12 bases between. CDR3 protein: CASSQDTRGGTEAFF. CDR3 coding DNA: TGCGCCAGCAGCCAAGATACCCGGGGGGGCACTGAAGCTTTCTTT.

This clonotype was counted at least ten times. V is TRBV29-1 and J is TRBJ2-1; D gene ambiguous. V was clipped by 5 bases and J by 2 bases, with 10 bases between them. CDR1 and CDR2 (germline): SQVTM, ANQGSEA. The CDR3 sequence is 13 residues long. This CDR3 reads CSVNVSPYNEQFF. Written as DNA, the CDR3 is TGCAGCGTTAACGTCTCGCCCTACAATGAGCAGTTCTTC.

The table lists this clonotype with a few counts. The chain links TRBV9 to TRBJ1-1; the D is unclear. V was shortened by 0 bases and J by 3 bases, with 12 bases between the two germline ends. The CDR3 loop spans 15 amino acids. Germline-derived CDR1 and CDR2 are SGDLS and YYNGEE. The CDR3 is CASSVAEGLDTEAFF. CDR3 coding DNA: TGTGCCAGCAGCGTAGCGGAGGGTCTGGACACTGAAGCTTTCTTT.

This rearrangement joins TRBV7-2 to TRBJ1-4, with 7 positions matching TRBD1. CDR1 and CDR2 (germline): SGHTA, FQGNSA. This CDR3 is 15 amino acids long. Losses at the gene ends were 6 bases for V and 8 bases for J; bases not matched to a gene: 12. The CDR3 DNA follows: TGTGCCAGCAGAGATACGGGACAGCCCTTCGAAAAACTGTTTTTT. As protein: CASRDTGQPFEKLFF. The variable domain in full, with the rest retrieved from reference TRBV7-2 and TRBJ1-4, is GAGVSQSPSNKVTEKGKDVELRCDPISGHTALYWYRQSLGQGLEFLIYFQGNSAPDKSGLPSDRFSAERTGGSVSTLTIQRTQQEDSAVYLCASRDTGQPFEKLFFGSGTQLSVL.

V usage is TRBV6-2 or TRBV6-3 and J usage is TRBJ1-1; unclear D gene. The germline V gene encodes CDR1 MNHEY and CDR2 SVGEGT. The CDR3 is made up of 15 amino acids. Trimming left V 2 bases short and J 1 base short, with 11 bases between. CDR3 sequence reads: CASSYRVWENTEAFF. CDR3 DNA sequence: TGTGCCAGCAGTTACAGGGTCTGGGAGAACACTGAAGCTTTCTTT.